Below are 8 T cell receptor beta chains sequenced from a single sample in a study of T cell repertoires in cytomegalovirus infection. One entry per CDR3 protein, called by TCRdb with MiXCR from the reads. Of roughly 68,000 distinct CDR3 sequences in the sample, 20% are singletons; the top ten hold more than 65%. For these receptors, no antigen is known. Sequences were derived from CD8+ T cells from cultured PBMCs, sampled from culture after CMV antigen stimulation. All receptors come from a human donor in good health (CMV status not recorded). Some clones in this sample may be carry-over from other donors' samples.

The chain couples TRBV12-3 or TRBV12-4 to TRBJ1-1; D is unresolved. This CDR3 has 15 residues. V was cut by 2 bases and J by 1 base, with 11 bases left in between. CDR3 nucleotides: TGTGCCAGCAGTTTAATAAACAGAGGGAACACTGAAGCTTTCTTT. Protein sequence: CASSLINRGNTEAFF.

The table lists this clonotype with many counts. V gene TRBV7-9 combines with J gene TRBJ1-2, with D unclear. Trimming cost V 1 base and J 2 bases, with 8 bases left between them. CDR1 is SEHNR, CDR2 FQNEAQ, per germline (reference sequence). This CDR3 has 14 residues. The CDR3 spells CASSLVVPNYGYTF. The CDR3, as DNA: TGTGCCAGCAGCTTAGTAGTTCCCAACTATGGCTACACCTTC.

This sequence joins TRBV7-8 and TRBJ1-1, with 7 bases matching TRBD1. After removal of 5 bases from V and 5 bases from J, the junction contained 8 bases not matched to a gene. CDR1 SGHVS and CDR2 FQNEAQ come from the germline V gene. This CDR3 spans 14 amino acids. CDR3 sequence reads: CASSNRGRETEAFF. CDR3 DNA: TGTGCCAGCAGCAACAGGGGTAGGGAAACTGAAGCTTTCTTT.

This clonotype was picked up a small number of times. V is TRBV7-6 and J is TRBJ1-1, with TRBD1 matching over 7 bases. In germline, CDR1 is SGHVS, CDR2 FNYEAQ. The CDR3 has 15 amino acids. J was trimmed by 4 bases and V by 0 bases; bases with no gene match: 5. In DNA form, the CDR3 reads TGTGCCAGCAGCTTAGCGCCCGCAGGGGGCACTGAAGCTTTCTTT. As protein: CASSLAPAGGTEAFF.

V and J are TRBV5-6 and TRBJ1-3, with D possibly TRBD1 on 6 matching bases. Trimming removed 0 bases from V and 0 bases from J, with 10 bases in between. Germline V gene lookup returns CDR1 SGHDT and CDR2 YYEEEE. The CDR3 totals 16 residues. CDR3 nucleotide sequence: TGTGCCAGCAGCTTGGCCGGGGGCCTCTCTGGAAACACCATATATTTT. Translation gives CASSLAGGLSGNTIYF.

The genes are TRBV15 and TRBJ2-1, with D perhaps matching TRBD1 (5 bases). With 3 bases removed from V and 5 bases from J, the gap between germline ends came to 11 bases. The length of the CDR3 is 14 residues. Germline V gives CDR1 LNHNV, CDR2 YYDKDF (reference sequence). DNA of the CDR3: TGTGCCACCAGCAGTGGCAGGGCCAACAATGAGCAGTTCTTC. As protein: CATSSGRANNEQFF.

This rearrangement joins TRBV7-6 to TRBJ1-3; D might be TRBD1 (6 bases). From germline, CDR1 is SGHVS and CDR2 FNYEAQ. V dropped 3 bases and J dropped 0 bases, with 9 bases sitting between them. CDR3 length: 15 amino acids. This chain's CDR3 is CASSLDSNSGNTIYF. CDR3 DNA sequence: TGTGCCAGCAGCTTGGACAGCAACTCTGGAAACACCATATATTTT.

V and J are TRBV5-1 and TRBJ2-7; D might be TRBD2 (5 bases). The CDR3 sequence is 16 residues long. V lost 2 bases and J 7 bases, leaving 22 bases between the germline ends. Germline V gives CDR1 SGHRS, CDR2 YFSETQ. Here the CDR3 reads CASSLNGVGGRGEQYF. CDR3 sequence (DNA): TGCGCCAGCAGCTTAAATGGCGTAGGAGGTCGTGGGGAGCAGTACTTC.